The rows below give T cell receptor beta chains drawn from one sample of a study of identifying expanded T cells in peripheral blood. Assay used: immunoSEQ multiplex PCR; TCRdb lists only in-frame clones, some missing. The table lists about 81,000 clones, 84% of them singletons. Sequencing was done on a sample of blood. All receptors derive from a person aged 18-69 years in good health. CDR3s include the opening cysteine and the closing phenylalanine or tryptophan. The order of the fields is J gene, clone size, D gene, V gene, CDR3 length, CDR3 DNA, CDR3 protein. A D gene is named only where the DNA matches it firmly. Clone sizes are given selectively: once, few, many, or a class where the clone is expanded.

TRBJ1-4	few	TRBD1	TRBV5-1	16	TGCGCCAGCAGCTTGTCAGGACAGGGAACTAATGAAAAACTGTTTTTT	CASSLSGQGTNEKLFF
TRBJ2-2	.	.	TRBV5-1	15	TGCGCCAGCAGCCCCGATGGGACCAACACCGGGGAGCTGTTTTTT	CASSPDGTNTGELFF
TRBJ2-7	.	.	TRBV7-2	13	TGTGCCAGCAGCTTAGTTAGTGTCGACGAGCAGTACTTC	CASSLVSVDEQYF
TRBJ2-4	.	TRBD2	TRBV28	15	TGTGCCAGCAGTTTAAGGCGGGGGGTGGCGAGGATTCAGTACTTC	CASSLRRGVARIQYF
TRBJ2-5	.	.	TRBV7-2	11	TGTGCCAGCAGCTACGAAGAGACCCAGTACTTC	CASSYEETQYF
TRBJ2-1	.	TRBD2	TRBV4-2	18	TGTGCCAGCAGCCAAGAAGGGACTAGCGGGAGCTCCTACAATGAGCAGTTCTTC	CASSQEGTSGSSYNEQFF
TRBJ2-7	once	TRBD1	TRBV7-2	19	TGTGCCAGCAGCTTCAGGCCTTCCCTACAGGGGATGCCCTCCTACGAGCAGTACTTC	CASSFRPSLQGMPSYEQYF
TRBJ1-5	.	.	TRBV5-5	15	TGTGCCAGCAGCCCAGAGGGATCCGGGAGACAGCCCCAGCATTTT	CASSPEGSGRQPQHF
TRBJ2-3	.	.	TRBV10-3	17	TGTGCCATCAGTGAATGGGACCAGGGGAATAGCCCAGATACGCAGTATTTT	CAISEWDQGNSPDTQYF
TRBJ2-7	.	.	TRBV7-9	14	TGTGCCAGCAGCCCCCTGCGGGGCGACTACGAGCAGTACTTC	CASSPLRGDYEQYF
TRBJ2-1	.	.	TRBV5-4	15	TGTGCCAGCACCCTGGGGGGGCAAGGGGACGATGAGCAGTTCTTC	CASTLGGQGDDEQFF
TRBJ2-5	.	TRBD2	TRBV7-2	15	TGTGCCAGCAGCTTAGGAGCGGGAACACAAGAGACCCAGTACTTC	CASSLGAGTQETQYF
TRBJ1-1	.	.	TRBV10-3	11	TGTGCCATCAGGCGGGACGGTGAAGCTTTCTTT	CAIRRDGEAFF
TRBJ1-2	.	TRBD1	TRBV28	13	TGTGCCAGCTCAGGGGGAATTAACTATGGCTACACCTTC	CASSGGINYGYTF
TRBJ2-7	.	.	TRBV7-8	11	TGTGCCAGCAGCTTACGGTACGAGCAGTACTTC	CASSLRYEQYF
TRBJ1-1	.	.	TRBV4-2	15	TGTGCCAGCAGCTTGCTCGAATTGAGGGGCACTGAAGCTTTCTTT	CASSLLELRGTEAFF
TRBJ2-7	few	.	TRBV2	13	TGTGCCAGCAGTGAACGACGAGTCTACGAGCAGTACTTC	CASSERRVYEQYF
TRBJ2-1	.	TRBD2	TRBV5-1	20	TGCGCCAGCAACCTACCATCCGGACTAGCGGGAGGGATTTACTACAATGAGCAGTTCTTC	CASNLPSGLAGGIYYNEQFF
TRBJ2-1	.	TRBD2	TRBV18	14	TGTGCCAGCTCACCGGAGACTAGCGTCAACGAGCAGTTCTTC	CASSPETSVNEQFF
TRBJ1-1	.	TRBD1	TRBV7-8	20	TGTGCCAGCAGCCGTTCCTTTCGTTGGACAGGGGGCTATGGGGACACTGAAGCTTTCTTT	CASSRSFRWTGGYGDTEAFF
TRBJ2-6	.	.	TRBV5-5	18	TGTGCCAGCAGCCCCGGTAGTGGGATAGAAACTGGGGCCAACGTCCTGACTTTC	CASSPGSGIETGANVLTF
TRBJ2-7	.	.	TRBV7-3	15	TGTGCCAGCAGCTTAGGGGCAGCTAAAAGCTACGAGCAGTACTTC	CASSLGAAKSYEQYF
TRBJ1-5	few	.	TRBV19	13	TGTGCCAGTAGCCAGGGATGGAATCAGCCCCAGCATTTT	CASSQGWNQPQHF
TRBJ1-5	.	.	TRBV6-5	15	TGTGCCAGCAGTTACTCGTGGCAGTCCAATCAGCCCCAGCATTTT	CASSYSWQSNQPQHF
TRBJ2-1	.	.	TRBV6-6	16	TGTGCCAGCAGTTACTCATCGAGGGCCTCCTACAATGAGCAGTTCTTC	CASSYSSRASYNEQFF
TRBJ1-4	once	TRBD1	TRBV28	15	TGTGCCAGCAGTAAGCCGACAGGGACTAATGAAAAACTGTTTTTT	CASSKPTGTNEKLFF
TRBJ2-2	.	.	TRBV7-3	13	TGTGCCAGCAGCTCGCAGAGCCCTGGGGAGCTGTTTTTT	CASSSQSPGELFF
TRBJ2-1	.	.	TRBV7-3	13	TGTGCCAGCAGCTACGGGACATACAATGAGCAGTTCTTC	CASSYGTYNEQFF
TRBJ2-7	.	TRBD1	TRBV7-6	14	TGTGCCAGCAGCTTTGGGACAGGAGACTACGAGCAGTACTTC	CASSFGTGDYEQYF
TRBJ2-5	.	TRBD2	TRBV5-1	18	TGCGCCAGCAGCCCGACTAGCGGGAGTGGGGGTCCTCAAGAGACCCAGTACTTC	CASSPTSGSGGPQETQYF
TRBJ1-1	.	.	TRBV6-5	14	TGTGCCAGCCGACGCATAGGAGAGAACACTGAAGCTTTCTTT	CASRRIGENTEAFF
TRBJ1-1	.	.	TRBV23-1	15	TGCGCCAGCACTGTCAGGGGCCCGGGTGTTGTTGAAGCTTTCTTT	CASTVRGPGVVEAFF
TRBJ1-1	.	.	TRBV7-2	14	TGTGCCAGCAGCAGGGTCGGCAGGGCGTCAGAAGCTTTCTTT	CASSRVGRASEAFF
TRBJ1-1	.	TRBD1	TRBV19	13	TGTGCCAGTATCCCAGGGGGAAAAACTGAAGCTTTCTTT	CASIPGGKTEAFF
TRBJ1-1	.	.	TRBV27	15	TGTGCCAGCAGTTTATCGCAGGGGCGCGGAACTGAAGCTTTCTTT	CASSLSQGRGTEAFF
TRBJ1-4	few	TRBD1	TRBV7-9	14	TGTGCCAGCAGCCGACAGGGTTGGAATGAAAAACTGTTTTTT	CASSRQGWNEKLFF
TRBJ1-2	.	TRBD1	TRBV29-1	13	TGCAGCGCCCAAGGACAGGTAGACTATGGCTACACCTTC	CSAQGQVDYGYTF
TRBJ2-7	.	.	TRBV11-2	15	TGTGCCAGCAGCTCCTTAGACAGGAGCTCCTACGAGCAGTACTTC	CASSSLDRSSYEQYF
TRBJ2-2	.	.	TRBV7-6	13	TGTGCCAGCGCGTGGCGGAACACCGGGGAGCTGTTTTTT	CASAWRNTGELFF
TRBJ2-7	once	TRBD2	TRBV4-3	16	TGCGCCAGCAGCCAAGAGTCTAGCGGGAGGGCCTACGAGCAGTACTTC	CASSQESSGRAYEQYF
TRBJ2-4	once	.	TRBV4-1	15	TGCGCCAGCATGGCGTCGCCACTAGCCAAAAACATTCAGTACTTC	CASMASPLAKNIQYF
TRBJ1-2	.	.	TRBV7-2	13	TGTGCCAGCAGCAACACAGGGAACTATGGCTACACCTTC	CASSNTGNYGYTF
TRBJ2-7	.	.	TRBV5-1	13	TGCGCCAGCAGGGAGCAGGACACAAACGAGCAGTACTTC	CASREQDTNEQYF
TRBJ2-2	many	.	TRBV4-1	13	TGCGCCAGCAGCCAAGGGAGCGCCGGGGAGCTGTTTTTT	CASSQGSAGELFF
TRBJ2-2	once	TRBD1	TRBV7-6	13	TGTGCCAGCAGCGCGACAGGGACCGGGGAGCTGTTTTTT	CASSATGTGELFF
TRBJ2-5	few	.	TRBV7-2	15	TGTGCCAGCAGCCTCCGGAGGGGGGAGGTAGAGACCCAGTACTTC	CASSLRRGEVETQYF
TRBJ2-7	.	TRBD1	TRBV28	15	TGTGCCAGCAGCCCCACACGACAGGGGTACTACGAGCAGTACTTC	CASSPTRQGYYEQYF
TRBJ2-7	few	.	TRBV5-1	13	TGCGCCAGCAGCTTGGACGTCGACTACGAGCAGTACTTC	CASSLDVDYEQYF
TRBJ2-7	.	.	TRBV10-3	16	TGTGCCATCAGTGAGTCGATAGCAGGGTTCGCCTACGAGCAGTACTTC	CAISESIAGFAYEQYF
TRBJ1-3	.	.	TRBV27	13	TGTGCCAGCAGTCCTCGGATGAGAAACACCATATATTTT	CASSPRMRNTIYF
TRBJ2-7	.	.	TRBV6-5	13	TGTGCCAGCAGCCTCCGTGGTAGCTACGAGCAGTACTTC	CASSLRGSYEQYF
TRBJ2-7	.	.	TRBV15	14	TGTGCCACCAGCAGAGATTTAGGGACCTACGAGCAGTACTTC	CATSRDLGTYEQYF
TRBJ2-4	.	.	TRBV30	14	TGTGCCTGGAGTGTGAGCGGAGGAGGAAACATTCAGTACTTC	CAWSVSGGGNIQYF
TRBJ1-2	.	TRBD1	TRBV5-1	13	TGCGCCAGCAGTTGGGACAGGGCCTATGGCTACACCTTC	CASSWDRAYGYTF
TRBJ2-7	.	TRBD1	TRBV19	15	TGTGCCAGTAGCTATGCCGGGACAGGGCTGTACGAGCAGTACTTC	CASSYAGTGLYEQYF